Listed here are 22 T cell receptor beta chains from one sample, sequenced in a study of cytomegalovirus exposure and HLA in healthy donors. This PCR relied on a set of 60 Vbeta primers and 13 Jbeta primers. Clones were sequenced by immunoSEQ multiplex PCR, and TCRdb holds only the in-frame ones, with some missing. The data show some 150,000 clones, 65% to 80% seen once. Sequences were obtained from PBMCs. The source of these receptors is a middle-aged man in good health and CMV-seronegative.

The genes are TRBV18 and TRBJ2-1; D is perhaps TRBD2 (5 bases). The germline CDR1 and CDR2 sequences are KGHSH and LQKENI. There are 12 residues in the CDR3. Trimming removed 2 bases from V and 8 bases from J, with 7 bases in between. CDR3 in DNA: TGTGCCAGCTCACCATTTAGCGATGAGCAGTTCTTC. It specifies CASSPFSDEQFF. Using reference TRBV18 and TRBJ2-1 for the parts outside the CDR3, the full variable domain is NAGVMQNPRHLVRRRGQEARLRCSPMKGHSHVYWYRQLPEEGLKFMVYLQKENIIDESGMPKERFSAEFPKEGPSILRIQQVVRGDSAAYFCASSPFSDEQFFGPGTRLTVL.

The chain has TRBV4-1 and TRBJ2-7; tentative D call: TRBD1 (5 bases). Germline V gives CDR1 MGHRA, CDR2 YSYEKL. The CDR3 length is 12 residues. The V end lost 4 bases, the J end lost 4 bases, and 8 bases lay between the germline ends. In DNA form, the CDR3 reads TGCGCCAGCAGCCCTACAGGATACGAGCAGTACTTC. Its protein is CASSPTGYEQYF.

This clone was seen a few times. The chain is built from TRBV5-1 and TRBJ2-7; 8 bases line up with TRBD2. Per the germline V gene, CDR1 is SGHRS and CDR2 is YFSETQ. With V trimmed by 2 bases and J by 2 bases, 9 bases remained unmatched. The CDR3 extends over 16 amino acids. The CDR3 nucleotides read TGCGCCAGCAGCTTCGGGGGGGGTGGGCAAACCTACGAGCAGTACTTC. Protein: CASSFGGGGQTYEQYF.

The chain carries TRBV14 and TRBJ2-3; TRBD1 is a possible D gene (6 bases). The germline V gene has CDR1 SGHDN and CDR2 FVKESK. This CDR3 is 14 amino acids long. The V and J ends lost 1 base and 5 bases respectively, with 10 bases between them. The CDR3: CASSQGTAGDTQYF. The CDR3 bases are TGTGCCAGCAGCCAAGGGACAGCCGGAGATACGCAGTATTTT.

To note about this clone: Other nucleotide sequences from this sample produce the same CDR3. This chain links TRBV9 with TRBJ1-1; a possible D gene is TRBD1 (5 bases). Germline V lookup: CDR1 SGDLS, CDR2 YYNGEE. V was trimmed by 0 bases and J by 8 bases, leaving 11 bases between them. The CDR3 consists of 13 residues. CDR3 residues: CASSVGQLSEAFF. CDR3 in DNA: TGTGCCAGCAGCGTAGGACAGCTCAGCGAAGCTTTCTTT.

This clone was detected a few times. CDR3: CASSRRESQPHNYGYTF. The CDR3 DNA sequence: TGTGCCAGCAGCCGCCGAGAGTCACAGCCTCATAACTATGGCTACACCTTC. V usage is TRBV4-2 and J usage is TRBJ1-2; D gene unclear. Deletions cut 4 bases from V and 1 base from J, with 19 bases between. CDR1 LGHNA and CDR2 YNFKEQ come from the germline V gene. The CDR3 contains 17 residues.

The table lists this clone with a few counts. The gene calls are TRBV2 and TRBJ2-1; 7 bases match TRBD2. V trimming: 6 bases; J trimming: 10 bases; junction bases outside the gene matches: 12. Germline-derived CDR1 and CDR2 are SNHLY and FYNNEI. There are 14 residues in the CDR3. The DNA for the CDR3 is TGTGCCAGCAGCGCGTTCGGGGGGAAGTCCGAGCAGTTCTTC. Its translation is CASSAFGGKSEQFF.

The chain combines TRBV7-9 with TRBJ2-1, with TRBD2 matching over 9 bases. The CDR3 is made up of 16 amino acids. Germline CDR1 is SEHNR and CDR2 is FQNEAQ (reference sequence). With 1 base clipped from V and 4 bases from J, the junction kept 5 bases outside the gene matches. The CDR3 here is CASSLGAGGPYNEQFF. Written as DNA, the CDR3 is TGTGCCAGCAGCTTAGGGGCGGGGGGGCCGTACAATGAGCAGTTCTTC.

This clone has only a few counts. The chain is built from TRBV5-6 and TRBJ2-7; 8 bases match TRBD1. Trimming removed 0 bases from V and 3 bases from J; junction bases left unmatched: 8. The CDR3 has 16 amino acids. Per germline, CDR1 SGHDT and CDR2 YYEEEE. The CDR3 nucleotides read TGTGCCAGCAGCTTGGGTCAGGGGGCAGTGGGCTACGAGCAGTACTTC. This encodes CASSLGQGAVGYEQYF.

The chain carries TRBV7-3 and TRBJ2-5; D is perhaps TRBD2 (6 bases). V lost 5 bases to trimming and J lost 2 bases, with 9 bases between them. The CDR3 runs to 13 residues. Germline lookup yields CDR1 SGHTA and CDR2 FQGTGA. The CDR3 here is CASSETRQETQYF. The DNA of the CDR3 is TGTGCCAGCAGCGAGACTAGGCAAGAGACCCAGTACTTC.

The V call is TRBV27, the J call TRBJ1-2, with 9 bases identical to TRBD1. V lost 6 bases, J lost 3 bases, and 8 bases stayed unmatched. Germline V gives CDR1 MNHEY, CDR2 SMNVEV (reference sequence). CDR3 length equals 15 residues. Written as DNA, the CDR3 is TGTGCCAGCAGCGCTACCGGGACAGGGTACTATGGCTACACCTTC. As protein: CASSATGTGYYGYTF.

As regards this clone: Other DNA sequences in the same sample also yield this CDR3. The chain recombines TRBV27 with TRBJ2-1, with 7 bases that match TRBD2. J gave up 0 bases and V 8 bases, and 4 bases lay outside the gene matches. The V gene's germline CDR1 is MNHEY and CDR2 SMNVEV (reference sequence). The CDR3 has 14 amino acids. CDR3 in DNA: TGTGCCAGCTCCGGGGGGAGCTCCTACAATGAGCAGTTCTTC. Translated, it gives CASSGGSSYNEQFF.

The chain employs TRBV5-6 and TRBJ2-7, with D possibly TRBD1 on 6 matching bases. The V end was cut by 3 bases, the J end by 4 bases, with 14 bases between. This CDR3 contains 14 residues. CDR1 SGHDT and CDR2 YYEEEE come from the germline V gene. The CDR3 is CASSSGQRPYEQYF. CDR3 DNA sequence: TGTGCCAGCAGCTCCGGACAGAGACCATACGAGCAGTACTTC.

This rearrangement joins TRBV30 to TRBJ2-5, with D maybe TRBD1 (6 bases). Germline CDR1 is GTSNPN and CDR2 is SVGIG (reference sequence). The CDR3 contains 14 residues. V lost 7 bases and J 11 bases, leaving 26 bases between the germline ends. The CDR3 sequence is CAYLDRFLSSKQYF. DNA for the CDR3: TGTGCCTACCTCGACAGGTTCCTTTCGTCCAAGCAGTACTTC.

This clone has at least ten counts. The chain links TRBV27 to TRBJ2-2, with TRBD1 matching 9 bases. V was pared by 3 bases and J by 7 bases, with 12 bases of the junction left unmatched. Germline V gene lookup returns CDR1 MNHEY and CDR2 SMNVEV (reference sequence). The CDR3 length is 17 residues. In DNA form, the CDR3 reads TGTGCCAGCAGTTTTTTTACGGGACAGGGAATTGTCGGGGAGCTGTTTTTT. Translation gives CASSFFTGQGIVGELFF.

The V call is TRBV7-9, the J call TRBJ2-5, with 7 bases that match TRBD1. This CDR3 is 14 amino acids long. V lost 4 bases to trimming and J lost 5 bases; unmatched junction nucleotides: 7. The germline V gene encodes CDR1 SEHNR and CDR2 FQNEAQ (reference sequence). The DNA of the CDR3 is TGTGCCAGCAGCTACCCGGACAGGTTGGAGACCCAGTACTTC. Its protein product is CASSYPDRLETQYF.

The V call is TRBV6-5, the J call TRBJ1-2; no firm D call. There are 15 residues in the CDR3. V lost 7 bases and J lost 0, with 15 bases in between. Germline values: CDR1 MNHEY, CDR2 SVGAGI. CDR3 sequence (DNA): TGTGCCAGCACCCACATAACTAGTTCTAACTATGGCTACACCTTC. Amino acids: CASTHITSSNYGYTF.

The V call is TRBV9, the J call TRBJ2-7; 7 bases align to TRBD1. CDR1 is SGDLS, CDR2 YYNGEE, per germline. J lost 1 base, V lost 4 bases, and 8 bases had no gene match. The CDR3 consists of 15 residues. CDR3 bases: TGTGCCAGCAGCCCTGACGGGACAGCTTCCTACGAGCAGTACTTC. Protein product: CASSPDGTASYEQYF.

This clone showed up just once. The chain is built from TRBV5-6 and TRBJ2-1; D gene unclear. Germline loops: CDR1 SGHDT, CDR2 YYEEEE. With 6 bases removed from V and 7 bases from J, the gap between germline ends came to 8 bases. The CDR3 spans 11 residues. The CDR3 sequence is CASNSENEQFF. In DNA form, the CDR3 reads TGTGCCAGCAACTCTGAAAATGAGCAGTTCTTC.

This clone was seen once. V usage is TRBV10-1 and J usage is TRBJ2-3, with D maybe TRBD2 (6 bases). The germline V gene encodes CDR1 WNHNN and CDR2 SYGVQD (reference sequence). This CDR3 has 14 amino acids. Trimming left V 3 bases short and J 3 bases short, with 10 bases between. In DNA form, the CDR3 reads TGCGCCAGCAGTGAAGCCGGGAGAACAGATACGCAGTATTTT. Translation gives CASSEAGRTDTQYF.

The chain joins TRBV6-5 to TRBJ1-2; tentatively, D is TRBD1 (6 bases). Deletions cut 5 bases from V and 2 bases from J, with 9 bases between. This CDR3 region has 13 residues. The V gene's germline CDR1 is MNHEY and CDR2 SVGAGI. This CDR3 reads CASSLRGNYGYTF. As DNA, the CDR3 is TGTGCCAGCAGTCTTAGGGGGAACTATGGCTACACCTTC.

The chain couples TRBV4-3 to TRBJ2-7, with 10 bases matching TRBD1. The V gene end was trimmed by 5 bases and the J gene end by 3 bases; junction bases not matched to a gene: 10. There are 16 residues in the CDR3. Germline V gene lookup returns CDR1 LGHNA and CDR2 YSLEER. CDR3 bases: TGCGCCAGCAGCTATTACAGGACAGGGGGGTACTACGAGCAGTACTTC. Translated: CASSYYRTGGYYEQYF.